These 7 T cell receptor beta chains share one sample of origin, sequenced in a study of T cell responses to AZD1222 COVID-19 vaccine. The protocol was immunoSEQ multiplex PCR, while the TCRdb copy is restricted to in-frame clones and leaves out a portion. The sample has roughly 140,000 clones, roughly 89% seen once. This specimen was peripheral blood, taken on day 0 of AZD1222 vaccination. Receptor source: an adult in good health.

CDR3 protein: CASSPPRDDYGYTF. The CDR3 DNA reads TGTGCCAGCAGTCCCCCGAGGGACGACTATGGCTACACCTTC. The genes are TRBV6-6 and TRBJ1-2, with D tentatively TRBD1 (5 bases). The V gene lost 5 bases and the J gene lost 3 bases, with 13 bases spanning the gap. The CDR3 extends over 14 amino acids. Germline CDR1 MNHNY, CDR2 SVGAGI (reference sequence).

The chain couples TRBV27 to TRBJ2-1; possibly TRBD2 for D (6 bases). CDR3 length: 14 amino acids. CDR1 and CDR2 (germline): MNHEY, SMNVEV (reference sequence). Between the trimmed V and J ends, which lost 2 bases and 8 bases, there was a span of 13 bases. CDR3 nucleotides: TGTGCCAGCAGTTTAGTCGGGGGTCCGGATGAGCAGTTCTTC. Translated: CASSLVGGPDEQFF.

The gene calls are TRBV14 and TRBJ2-3; D ambiguous. The V end was cut by 1 base, the J end by 0 bases, with 17 bases between. This CDR3 has 18 amino acids. Germline V lookup: CDR1 SGHDN, CDR2 FVKESK. The CDR3, as DNA: TGTGCCAGCAGCCAAGGGGTGAGCGCAATCACTAGCACAGATACGCAGTATTTT. Its protein is CASSQGVSAITSTDTQYF.

V and J are TRBV18 and TRBJ1-3; weak D call: TRBD1 (5 bases). This CDR3 is 17 amino acids long. V lost 2 bases and J lost 1, with 15 bases in between. CDR1 is KGHSH, CDR2 LQKENI, per germline. The CDR3 sequence: CASSPGAGRSSGNTIYF. The CDR3 region has the DNA TGTGCCAGCTCACCAGGGGCGGGACGATCTTCTGGAAACACCATATATTTT.

The chain couples TRBV11-1 to TRBJ2-6, with a weak D call TRBD2 (5 bases). The CDR3 covers 15 residues. CDR1 is SGHAT, CDR2 FQDESV, per germline (reference sequence). The V end was cut by 5 bases, the J end by 4 bases, with 12 bases between. CDR3 DNA sequence: TGTGCCAGCAGCCTATCGCCGGGGGGGGCCAACGTCCTGACTTTC. Amino acids: CASSLSPGGANVLTF.

V and J are TRBV6-2 or TRBV6-3 and TRBJ1-2; D not resolved. Germline-derived CDR1 and CDR2 are MNHEY and SVGEGT. V dropped 2 bases and J dropped 5 bases, with 9 bases sitting between them. The CDR3 is made up of 13 amino acids. CDR3 DNA sequence: TGTGCCAGCAGTTACCCTACAGCTTATGGCTACACCTTC. Its translation is CASSYPTAYGYTF.

This clone has just a few counts. The rearrangement uses TRBV7-7 and TRBJ2-1; D possibly corresponds to TRBD2 (6 bases). The V gene lost 6 bases and the J gene lost 6 bases, with 12 bases spanning the gap. CDR3 length: 13 amino acids. The germline CDR1 and CDR2 sequences are SSHAT and FNYEAQ (reference sequence). CDR3 coding DNA: TGTGCCAGCAGTCCAGGAGGGTTCAATGAGCAGTTCTTC. Translated: CASSPGGFNEQFF.